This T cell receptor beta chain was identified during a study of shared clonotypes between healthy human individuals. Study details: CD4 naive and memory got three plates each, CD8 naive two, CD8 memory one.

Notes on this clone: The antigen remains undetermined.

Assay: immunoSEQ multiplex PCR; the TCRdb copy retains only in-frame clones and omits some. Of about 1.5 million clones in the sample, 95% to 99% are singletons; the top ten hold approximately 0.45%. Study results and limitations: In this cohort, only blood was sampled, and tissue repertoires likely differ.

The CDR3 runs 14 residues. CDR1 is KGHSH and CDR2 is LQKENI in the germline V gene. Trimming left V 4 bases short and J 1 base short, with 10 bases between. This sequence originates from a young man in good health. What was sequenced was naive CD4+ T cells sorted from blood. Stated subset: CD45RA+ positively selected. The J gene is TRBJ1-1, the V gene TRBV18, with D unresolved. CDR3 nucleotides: TGTGCCAGCTCACAAGCACGGACGAACACTGAAGCTTTCTTT. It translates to CASSQARTNTEAFF.